The clone carrying this T cell receptor beta chain was seen a few times. These data come from a study of blood T cells in healthy people across ages. Whole-study context: Template switching caught about one barcoded beta molecule for each two T cells.

Primed by a sample-barcoded 5' primer and a J-beta primer mix, a second PCR proceeded for roughly 6 to 12 cycles. The template-switch adaptor, which had 12 random nucleotides, put a tag on each cDNA molecule. Using its own MiXCR run on the 5' RACE reads, TCRdb lists one record per CDR3 protein. The sample contains around 600,000 distinct CDR3 sequences, roughly 48% of which appear only once. Germline assignment: CDR1 SGHTA and CDR2 FQGNSA. CDR3 length: 15 residues. V was pared by 3 bases and J by 6 bases, with 6 bases of the junction left unmatched. J is TRBJ2-7 and V is TRBV7-2, with TRBD2 matching over 12 bases. This TCR was recovered from a man older than 75 in good health. Sequences were obtained from blood. CDR3 nucleotides: TGTGCCAGCAGCTTGACTAGCGGGAGTCCTGGCGAGCAGTACTTC. Translation gives CASSLTSGSPGEQYF.